This entry concerns a single T cell receptor (beta chain). Its antigen is still unknown. This sample was included in a study of CD8+ T cells in alopecia areata. Study-wide findings and caveats: As there was one nonresponder, how baseline CD8+ expansion relates to response remains uncertain. Scalp and blood retained many expanded lesional clones during tofacitinib.

The CDR3 extends over 15 amino acids. Germline CDR1 reads SGHNT; CDR2 reads YENEEA. The germline V and J ends were trimmed by 1 base and 0 bases, with 6 bases remaining between them. Treatment noted: oral pan-JAK inhibitor, 5-10 mg twice daily. Extracted RNA was reverse transcribed, and the resulting cDNA served as sequencing template. Profiling relied on immunoSEQ multiplex PCR, and the TCRdb table lists in-frame clones only, not all of them. The table shows fewer than 150,000 clones, with roughly four fifths occurring only once. This TCR was recovered from a human donor with alopecia areata. The genes are TRBV11-3 and TRBJ2-2; no definite D call. The sequencing here drew on CD8+ T cells sorted from blood, taken at week 4, from a patient treated with tofacitinib. The DNA for the CDR3 is TGTGCCAGCAGCTTAGGGGTAACGAACACCGGGGAGCTGTTTTTT. Its protein is CASSLGVTNTGELFF.